This is a list of T cell receptor beta chains from one sample in a study of cytotoxic CD8 clonotypes in ibrutinib-treated CLL. Assay used: immunoSEQ multiplex PCR; TCRdb lists only in-frame clones, some missing. The data hold approximately 70,000 clones, with 90% observed a single time. This specimen was PBMCs, taken after 12 months of ibrutinib treatment. The source is a human donor with chronic lymphocytic leukemia. The CDR3 runs from the conserved cysteine through the conserved F or W. A D gene is named only where the DNA matches it firmly. Part of the rows lack a size; the others show once, few, many or a class for expanded clones.

J	size	V	D	CDR3	DNA
TRBJ2-3	once	TRBV9	TRBD1	CASSSTGRDTQYF	TGTGCCAGCAGCTCGACAGGGAGAGATACGCAGTATTTT
TRBJ2-3	NA	TRBV7-9	NA	CASRKERMSTDTQYF	TGTGCCAGCAGAAAAGAACGGATGAGCACAGATACGCAGTATTTT
TRBJ1-1	NA	TRBV7-8	TRBD1	CASSQGRQGLNTEAFF	TGTGCCAGCAGTCAAGGTAGACAGGGGTTAAACACTGAAGCTTTCTTT
TRBJ2-2	NA	TRBV5-1	TRBD2	CASGTSVNTGELFF	TGCGCCAGCGGGACTAGCGTGAACACCGGGGAGCTGTTTTTT
TRBJ2-7	NA	TRBV29-1	TRBD1	CSVGRGDRGYEQYF	TGCAGCGTCGGGAGGGGGGACAGGGGGTACGAGCAGTACTTC
TRBJ2-1	NA	TRBV7-9	NA	CASSLEGVHNEQFF	TGTGCCAGCAGCTTAGAGGGGGTCCACAATGAGCAGTTCTTC
TRBJ2-7	once	TRBV6-5	NA	CATKGGDLRNYEQYF	TGTGCAACCAAGGGGGGGGACCTAAGAAATTACGAGCAGTACTTC
TRBJ2-3	NA	TRBV6-6	NA	CASQGTLYTDTQYF	TGTGCCTCCCAGGGTACTTTGTACACAGATACGCAGTATTTT
TRBJ2-1	NA	TRBV9	NA	CASSLGGGRDEQFF	TGTGCCAGCAGCCTAGGAGGGGGTAGGGATGAGCAGTTCTTC
TRBJ1-1	NA	TRBV28	NA	CASSNLNRYQNTEAFF	TGTGCCAGCAGTAACCTAAACAGGTACCAGAACACTGAAGCTTTCTTT
TRBJ2-1	NA	TRBV5-8	NA	CASSSTGSFKNEQFF	TGTGCCAGCAGCTCGACAGGATCTTTTAAAAATGAGCAGTTCTTC
TRBJ2-7	NA	TRBV7-9	TRBD2	CASSSGLAREQYF	TGTGCCAGCAGTTCTGGACTAGCTCGGGAGCAGTACTTC